This T cell receptor (beta chain) was profiled in a study of control samples from healthy donors and cancer patients. V lost 7 bases to trimming and J lost 0 bases, with 10 bases between them. The CDR3 loop spans 14 amino acids. Germline V CDR1 and CDR2: SNHLY, FYNNEI. Clones were sequenced by immunoSEQ multiplex PCR, and TCRdb holds only the in-frame ones, with some missing. The sample lists around 80,000 clones, 70% to 90% occurring once. The table lists this clone with a count of one. Sequenced material: blood. The chain has TRBV2 and TRBJ1-5; no firm D call. The clonotype comes from a man aged 45-60 years in good health. The CDR3 here is CASTREDSNQPQHF. CDR3 coding DNA: TGTGCCAGCACGAGGGAAGATAGCAATCAGCCCCAGCATTTT.